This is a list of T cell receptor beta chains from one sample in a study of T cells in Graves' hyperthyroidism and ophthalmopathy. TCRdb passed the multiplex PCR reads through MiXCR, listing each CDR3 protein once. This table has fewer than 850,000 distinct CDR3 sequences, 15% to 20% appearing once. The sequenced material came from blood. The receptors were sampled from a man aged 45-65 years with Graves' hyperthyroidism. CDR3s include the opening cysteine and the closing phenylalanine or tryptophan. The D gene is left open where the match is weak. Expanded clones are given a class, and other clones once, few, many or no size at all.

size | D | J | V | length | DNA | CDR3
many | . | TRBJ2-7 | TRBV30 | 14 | TGTGCCTGGAGCCTAGGGGGGGCTACCTACGAGCAGTACTTC | CAWSLGGATYEQYF
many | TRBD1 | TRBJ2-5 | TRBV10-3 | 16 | TGTGCCATCAGTGACCTCCGGGACAGGGGGAAGGAGACCCAGTACTTC | CAISDLRDRGKETQYF
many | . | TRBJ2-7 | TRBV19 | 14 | TGTGCCAGTAGTCCTGGGGCGGGAACCTACGAGCAGTACTTC | CASSPGAGTYEQYF
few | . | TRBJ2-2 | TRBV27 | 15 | TGTGCCAGCAGTTCCCGGGGTCGAGACACCGGGGAGCTGTTTTTT | CASSSRGRDTGELFF
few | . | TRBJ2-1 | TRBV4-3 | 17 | TGCGCCAGCAGCCAAGATCGGAGACGCCTAGTTTACAATGAGCAGTTCTTC | CASSQDRRRLVYNEQFF
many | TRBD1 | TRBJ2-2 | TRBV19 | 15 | TGTGCCAGTAGTAGAGGACAGGGGAGGACCGGGGAGCTGTTTTTT | CASSRGQGRTGELFF
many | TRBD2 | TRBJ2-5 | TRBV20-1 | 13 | TGCAGTGACAGTAGCGGGAGTAGGGAGACCCAGTACTTC | CSDSSGSRETQYF
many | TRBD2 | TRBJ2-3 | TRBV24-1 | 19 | TGTGCCACCAGTGGTCCCGGACTAGCGGGAGGAGGAAACACAGATACGCAGTATTTT | CATSGPGLAGGGNTDTQYF
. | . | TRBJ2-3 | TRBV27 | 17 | TGTGCCAGCAGTTCATTCGGAACCCGGGTCGACACAGATACGCAGTATTTT | CASSSFGTRVDTDTQYF
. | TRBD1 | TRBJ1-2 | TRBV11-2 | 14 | TGTGCCAGCAGCTACAGGGGGCCTAACTATGGCTACACCTTC | CASSYRGPNYGYTF
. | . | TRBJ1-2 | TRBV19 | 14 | TGTGCCAGTAGTGATGATACGGGGGCGCTTGGCTACACCTTC | CASSDDTGALGYTF
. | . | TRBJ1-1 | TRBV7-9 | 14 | TGTGCCAGCAGCTTAATTGGGGGTCGGACTGAAGCTTTCTTT | CASSLIGGRTEAFF
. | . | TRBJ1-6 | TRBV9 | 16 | TGTGCCAGCAGCATTCTAAACCTACCGAGTTGGGGGCCCCTCCACTTT | CASSILNLPSWGPLHF
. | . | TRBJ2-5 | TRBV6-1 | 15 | TGTGCCAGCAGTTCGACAGGACAGAATCAAGAGACCCAGTACTTC | CASSSTGQNQETQYF
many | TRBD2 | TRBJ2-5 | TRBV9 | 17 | TGTGCCAGCGCTGCTCCTAGACTAGCGGGGGTACAAGAGACCCAGTACTTC | CASAAPRLAGVQETQYF
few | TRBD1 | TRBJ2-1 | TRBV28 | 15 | TGTGCCAGCAGTTACTTGGACAGGGGAGAAGGTGAGCAGTTCTTC | CASSYLDRGEGEQFF
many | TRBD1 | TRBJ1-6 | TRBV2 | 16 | TGTGCCAGCAAACACAGGGGGCCTACCTATAATTCACCCCTCCACTTT | CASKHRGPTYNSPLHF
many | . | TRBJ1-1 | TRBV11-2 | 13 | TGTGCCAGCAGCTTAGATTTTTTGAGTGAAGCTTTCTTT | CASSLDFLSEAFF
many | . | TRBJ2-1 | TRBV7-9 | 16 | TGTGCCAGCAGTGATGTCCGGGTCCCGGGCGACAATGAGCAGTTCTTC | CASSDVRVPGDNEQFF
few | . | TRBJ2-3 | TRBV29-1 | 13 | TGCAGCGTAACACCGAGGGGCACAGATACGCAGTATTTT | CSVTPRGTDTQYF
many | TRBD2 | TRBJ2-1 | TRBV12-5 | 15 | TGTGCTAGTGCCTTAGCGGGAGGCCCCTACAATGAGCAGTTCTTC | CASALAGGPYNEQFF
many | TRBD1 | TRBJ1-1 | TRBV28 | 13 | TGTGCCAGCACTCAGACAGGGGGTCGATTTGCTTTCTTT | CASTQTGGRFAFF
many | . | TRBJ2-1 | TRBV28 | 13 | TGTGCCAGCAGTTTCGCCAGGGGCAATGAGCAGTTCTTC | CASSFARGNEQFF
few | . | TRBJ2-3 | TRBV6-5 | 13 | TGTGCCAGCAGTTACAGGGGCCTGGATACGCAGTATTTT | CASSYRGLDTQYF
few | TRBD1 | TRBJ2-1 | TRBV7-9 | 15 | TGTGCCAGCAGCGGCGCGGGACAGGGGGCCCCTGAGCAGTTCTTC | CASSGAGQGAPEQFF
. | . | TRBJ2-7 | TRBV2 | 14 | TGTGCCAGCAGTGATAATCTGGGCCCCTACGAGCAGTACTTC | CASSDNLGPYEQYF
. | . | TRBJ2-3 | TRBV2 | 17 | TGTGCCAGCAGTGAAGAGGATCTAGTGCGTTACACAGATACGCAGTATTTT | CASSEEDLVRYTDTQYF
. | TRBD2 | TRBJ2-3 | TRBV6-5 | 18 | TGTGCCAGCAGTTACAGGCTAGCGGGAGCCTATAGCACAGATACGCAGTATTTT | CASSYRLAGAYSTDTQYF
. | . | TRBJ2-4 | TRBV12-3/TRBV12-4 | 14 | TGTGCCAGCAGTTCAGTTCTAGCCAAAAACATTCAGTACTTC | CASSSVLAKNIQYF
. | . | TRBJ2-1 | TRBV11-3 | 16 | TGTGCCAGCAGCAAAGACAGCCCGAGCTCCTACAATGAGCAGTTCTTC | CASSKDSPSSYNEQFF
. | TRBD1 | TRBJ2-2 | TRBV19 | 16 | TGTGCCAGTAGTTTAACCGGGACAGGGATTCTCGGGGAGCTGTTTTTT | CASSLTGTGILGELFF
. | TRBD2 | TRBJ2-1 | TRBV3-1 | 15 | TGTGCCAGCAGCTCGTCGACTAGCGGGAGCAATGAGCAGTTCTTC | CASSSSTSGSNEQFF
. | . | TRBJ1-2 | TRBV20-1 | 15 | TGCAGTGCTAGAGTGGAGGACTCGATAAACTATGGCTACACCTTC | CSARVEDSINYGYTF
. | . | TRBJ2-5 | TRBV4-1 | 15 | TGCGCCAGCAGCCAAAAGATGACGGACCAAGAGACCCAGTACTTC | CASSQKMTDQETQYF
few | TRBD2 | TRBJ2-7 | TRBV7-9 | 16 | TGCGCCAGCAGCCAAGGGGGGGAAGCGGGAGACTACGAGCAGTACTTC | CASSQGGEAGDYEQYF
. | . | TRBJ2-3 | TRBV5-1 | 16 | TGCGCCAGCAGCTTGAGGTCCCCCCCATTCACAGATACGCAGTATTTT | CASSLRSPPFTDTQYF
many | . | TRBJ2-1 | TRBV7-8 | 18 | TGTGCCAGCAGCTCCCCGACGGGAGTTGCGGCAACCTACAATGAGCAGTTCTTC | CASSSPTGVAATYNEQFF
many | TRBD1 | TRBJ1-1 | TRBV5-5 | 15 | TGTGCCAGCAGGTGGACAGGGGACGGGAGCACTGAAGCTTTCTTT | CASRWTGDGSTEAFF
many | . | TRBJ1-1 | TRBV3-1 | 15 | TGTGCCAGCAGCCCCTTAGGACGGGAGGACACTGAAGCTTTCTTT | CASSPLGREDTEAFF
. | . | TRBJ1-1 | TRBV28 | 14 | TGTGCCAGCAGTTTCCAGGGGAGGTACACTGAAGCTTTCTTT | CASSFQGRYTEAFF
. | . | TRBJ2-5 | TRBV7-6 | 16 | TGTGCCAGCAGCCCTGGACCCAAGAACATACAAGAGACCCAGTACTTC | CASSPGPKNIQETQYF
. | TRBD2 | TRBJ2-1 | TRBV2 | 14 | TGTGCCAGCATTATCGGGAGGGTCTACAATGAGCAGTTCTTC | CASIIGRVYNEQFF
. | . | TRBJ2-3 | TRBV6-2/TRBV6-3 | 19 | TGTGCCAGCAGTTACCCCCTGGCCTTCAAGGGGATACCCACAGATGCGCAGTATTTT | CASSYPLAFKGIPTDAQYF
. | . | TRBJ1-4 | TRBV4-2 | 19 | TGTGCCAGCAGCAAATGGGGACTTCCCGAGGACACAACTAATGAAAAACTGTTTTTT | CASSKWGLPEDTTNEKLFF
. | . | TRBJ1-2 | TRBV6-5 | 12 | TGTGCCGCTAACGGGGGGGCCGGGGTATGCACCTTC | CAANGGAGVCTF
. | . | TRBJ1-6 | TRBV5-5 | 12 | TGTGCCAGCGGTTACTATAATTCACCCCTCCACTTT | CASGYYNSPLHF
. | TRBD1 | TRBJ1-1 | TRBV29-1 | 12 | TGCAGCGTTACTCCCGGAGGGACAGGGACTTTCTTT | CSVTPGGTGTFF
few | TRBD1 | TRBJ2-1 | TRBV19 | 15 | TGTGCCAGTAGCACAGGGGGCTTTATTTACAATGAGCAGTTCTTC | CASSTGGFIYNEQFF
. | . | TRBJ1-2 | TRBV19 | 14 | TGTGCCAGTAGTAGGGCCGGCGAATCCTATGGCTACACCTTC | CASSRAGESYGYTF
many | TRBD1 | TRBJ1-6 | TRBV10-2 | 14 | TGCGCCAGCAGGGACCGGGACAGGAATTCACCCCTCCACTTT | CASRDRDRNSPLHF
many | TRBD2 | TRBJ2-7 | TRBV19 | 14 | TGTGCCACGAAAGAGAGGACTAGCGTACCGGAGCAGTACTTC | CATKERTSVPEQYF
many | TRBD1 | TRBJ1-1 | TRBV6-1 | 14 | TGTGCCAGCAAAGACAGGGGGAATTTTATTGAAGCTTTCTTT | CASKDRGNFIEAFF
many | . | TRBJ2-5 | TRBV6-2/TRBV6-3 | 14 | TGTGCCAGCAACCTTCAGGGATCGGGGGAGACCCAGTACTTC | CASNLQGSGETQYF
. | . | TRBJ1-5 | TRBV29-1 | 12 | TGCAACTCGATGGGGAGGAATCAGCCCCAGCATTTT | CNSMGRNQPQHF
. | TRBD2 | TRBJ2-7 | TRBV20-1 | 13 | TGCAGAGCCGGGACTAGCGGCTCCTACGAGCAGTACTTC | CRAGTSGSYEQYF
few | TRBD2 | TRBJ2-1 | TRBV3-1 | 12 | TGTGCCAGCAGCTACACTAGCGGGAAGCAGTTCTTC | CASSYTSGKQFF
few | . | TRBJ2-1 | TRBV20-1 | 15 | TGCAGTGCTTTAAATTGGGGAAAGGGCTACAATGAGCAGTTCTTC | CSALNWGKGYNEQFF
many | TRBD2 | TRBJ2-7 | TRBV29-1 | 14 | TGCAGCGTTGAGGAAGGTACGAGCGGGAGAGAGCAGTACTTC | CSVEEGTSGREQYF
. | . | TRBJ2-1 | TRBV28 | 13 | TGTGCCAGCAGTTTATGGTTAGCGTATGAGCAGTTCTTC | CASSLWLAYEQFF
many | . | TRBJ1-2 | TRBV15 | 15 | TGTGCCACCAGCAGAGTAGGTCCAGGGAGCTATGGCTACACCTTC | CATSRVGPGSYGYTF